Given below is one T cell receptor beta chain in context. TCRdb passed the RT-PCR reads through MiXCR, listing each CDR3 protein once. The sample records 650,000 to 800,000 distinct CDR3 sequences, 14% being singletons. The clonotype originates from a female donor in good health, serving as a healthy control. The sample taken for sequencing was memory CD4+ T cells from blood.

The CDR3 here is CAISVTDLNTGELFF. CDR3 DNA sequence: TGTGCCATCAGTGTAACCGATTTGAACACCGGGGAGCTGTTTTTT. The rearrangement uses TRBV10-3 and TRBJ2-2, with D unresolved. V dropped 4 bases and J dropped 1 base, with 10 bases sitting between them. CDR1 is ENHRY, CDR2 SYGVKD, per germline. CDR3 length: 15 residues.